Below are 3 T cell receptor beta chains sequenced from a single sample in a study of cytomegalovirus exposure and HLA in healthy donors. Amplification used 60 Vbeta primers and 13 Jbeta primers. Produced via immunoSEQ multiplex PCR; TCRdb's table is partial and in-frame only. The data show around 150,000 clones, about 80% seen once. Material: PBMCs. These TCRs come from a man aged 18 to 29 in good health and CMV-seropositive.

The chain recombines TRBV4-2 with TRBJ1-1; D is unclear. This CDR3 contains 15 residues. The germline gives CDR1 LGHNA, CDR2 YNFKEQ. V was cut by 0 bases and J by 1 base, with 9 bases left in between. This CDR3 is CASSQDMAENTEAFF. The CDR3, as DNA: TGTGCCAGCAGCCAAGATATGGCGGAGAACACTGAAGCTTTCTTT.

This clone showed up just a few times. V usage is TRBV4-3 and J usage is TRBJ2-3, with D possibly matching TRBD1 (5 bases). CDR3 length: 16 residues. Germline CDR1 is LGHNA and CDR2 is YSLEER. With 0 bases removed from V and 4 bases from J, the gap between germline ends came to 14 bases. CDR3 nucleotide sequence: TGCGCCAGCAGCCAAGACGTCAGGGAATCGGCAGATACGCAGTATTTT. Encoded protein: CASSQDVRESADTQYF.

This clone was seen only a few times. The chain uses TRBV18 and TRBJ2-2; the D is unclear. The V end was cut by 2 bases, the J end by 0 bases, with 7 bases between. Germline CDR1 and CDR2: KGHSH and LQKENI. The CDR3 runs to 15 residues. The DNA of the CDR3 is TGTGCCAGCTCACCAGGAGCGTCGAACACCGGGGAGCTGTTTTTT. It codes for CASSPGASNTGELFF.